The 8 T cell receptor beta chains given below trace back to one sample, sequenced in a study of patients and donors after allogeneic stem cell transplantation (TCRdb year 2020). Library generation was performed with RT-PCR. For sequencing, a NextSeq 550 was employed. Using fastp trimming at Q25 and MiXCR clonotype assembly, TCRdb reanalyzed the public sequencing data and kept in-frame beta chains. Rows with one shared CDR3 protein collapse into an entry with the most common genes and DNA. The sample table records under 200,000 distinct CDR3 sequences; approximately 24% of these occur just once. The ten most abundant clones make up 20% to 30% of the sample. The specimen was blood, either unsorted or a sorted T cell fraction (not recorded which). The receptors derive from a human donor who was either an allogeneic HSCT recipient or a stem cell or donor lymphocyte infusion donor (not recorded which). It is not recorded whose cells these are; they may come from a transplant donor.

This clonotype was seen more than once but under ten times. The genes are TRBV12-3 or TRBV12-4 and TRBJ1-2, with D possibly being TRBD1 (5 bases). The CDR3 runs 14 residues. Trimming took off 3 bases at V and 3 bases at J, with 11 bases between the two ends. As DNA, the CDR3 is TGTGCCAGCAGTTTTGGGGACGGGGACTATGGCTACACCTTC. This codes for CASSFGDGDYGYTF.

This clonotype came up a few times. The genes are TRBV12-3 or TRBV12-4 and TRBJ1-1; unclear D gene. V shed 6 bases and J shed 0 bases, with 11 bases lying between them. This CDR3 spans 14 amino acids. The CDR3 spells CASSLQTVNTEAFF. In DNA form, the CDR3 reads TGTGCCAGCAGCCTACAAACAGTGAACACTGAAGCTTTCTTT.

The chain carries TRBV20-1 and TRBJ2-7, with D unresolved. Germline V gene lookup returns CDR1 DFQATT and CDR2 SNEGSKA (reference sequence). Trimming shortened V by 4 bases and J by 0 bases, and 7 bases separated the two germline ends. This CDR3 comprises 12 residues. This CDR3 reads CSANFDSYEQYF. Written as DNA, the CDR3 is TGCAGTGCTAACTTTGACTCCTACGAGCAGTACTTC.

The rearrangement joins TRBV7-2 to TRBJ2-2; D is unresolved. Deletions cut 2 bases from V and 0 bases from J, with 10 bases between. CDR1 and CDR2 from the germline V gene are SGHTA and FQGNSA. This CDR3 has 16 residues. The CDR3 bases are TGTGCCAGCAGCTTAACAGTGATTTCGAACACCGGGGAGCTGTTTTTT. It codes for CASSLTVISNTGELFF.

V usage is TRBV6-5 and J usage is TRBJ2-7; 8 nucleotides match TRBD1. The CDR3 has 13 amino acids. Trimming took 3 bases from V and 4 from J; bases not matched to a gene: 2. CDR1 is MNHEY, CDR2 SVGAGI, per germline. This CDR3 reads CASSYQGAYEQYF. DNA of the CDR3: TGTGCCAGCAGTTATCAGGGGGCATACGAGCAGTACTTC.

The CDR3 protein is CSVITPYEQYF. The CDR3 DNA is TGCAGCGTAATAACCCCCTACGAGCAGTACTTC. The V gene is TRBV29-1, the J gene TRBJ2-7; D remains ambiguous. V lost 6 bases to trimming and J lost 2 bases, with 8 bases between them. This CDR3 spans 11 amino acids. The germline V gene has CDR1 SQVTM and CDR2 ANQGSEA.

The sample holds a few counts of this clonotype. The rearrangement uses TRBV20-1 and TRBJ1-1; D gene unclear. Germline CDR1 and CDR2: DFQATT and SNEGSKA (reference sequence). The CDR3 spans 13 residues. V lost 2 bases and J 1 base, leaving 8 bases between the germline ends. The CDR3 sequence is CSARTQANTEAFF. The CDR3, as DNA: TGCAGTGCTAGAACTCAGGCGAACACTGAAGCTTTCTTT.

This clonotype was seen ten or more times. In DNA form, the CDR3 reads TGTGCCTCCCTAGGGGGCGCCTATGGCTACACCTTC. It encodes CASLGGAYGYTF. The chain combines TRBV6-5 with TRBJ1-2, with 7 positions matching TRBD1. Germline trimming cut 11 bases from V and 4 bases from J; bases unmatched to any gene: 7. This CDR3 is built from 12 residues. CDR1 MNHEY and CDR2 SVGAGI come from the germline V gene.